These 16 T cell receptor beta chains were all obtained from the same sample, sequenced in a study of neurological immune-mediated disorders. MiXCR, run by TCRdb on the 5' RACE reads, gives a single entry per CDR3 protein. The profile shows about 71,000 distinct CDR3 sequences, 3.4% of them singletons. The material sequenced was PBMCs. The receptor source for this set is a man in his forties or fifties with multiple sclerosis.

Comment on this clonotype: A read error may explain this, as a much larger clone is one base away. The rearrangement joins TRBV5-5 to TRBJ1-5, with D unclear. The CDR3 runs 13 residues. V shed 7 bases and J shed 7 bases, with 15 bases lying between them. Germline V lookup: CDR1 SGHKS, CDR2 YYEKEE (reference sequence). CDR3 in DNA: TGTGCCAGCGGTCGAAAGGGCGGACAGCCCCAGCATTTT. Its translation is CASGRKGGQPQHF.

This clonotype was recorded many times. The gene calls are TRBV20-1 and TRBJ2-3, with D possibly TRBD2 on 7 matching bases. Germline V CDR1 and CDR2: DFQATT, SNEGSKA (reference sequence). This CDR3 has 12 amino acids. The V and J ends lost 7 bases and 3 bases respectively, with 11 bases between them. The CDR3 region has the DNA TGCAGTGGGCGGGGGCGGACAGATACGCAGTATTTT. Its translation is CSGRGRTDTQYF.

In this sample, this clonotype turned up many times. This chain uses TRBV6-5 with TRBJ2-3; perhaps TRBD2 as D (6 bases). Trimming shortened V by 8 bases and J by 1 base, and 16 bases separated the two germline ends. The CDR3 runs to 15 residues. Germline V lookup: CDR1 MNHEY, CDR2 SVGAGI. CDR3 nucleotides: TGTGCCAGCCTAACTCGGGGGAGTGGCACAGATACGCAGTATTTT. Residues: CASLTRGSGTDTQYF.

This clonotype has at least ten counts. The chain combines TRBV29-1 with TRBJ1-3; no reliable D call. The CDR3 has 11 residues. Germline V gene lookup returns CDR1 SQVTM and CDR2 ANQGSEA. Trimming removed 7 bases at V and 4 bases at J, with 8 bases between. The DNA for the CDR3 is TGCAGCGCCGGGGTAGGAAACACCATATATTTT. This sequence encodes CSAGVGNTIYF.

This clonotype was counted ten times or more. Here the CDR3 reads CAISGVYGYTF. The CDR3 DNA follows: TGTGCCATCAGTGGGGTCTATGGCTACACCTTC. V usage is TRBV10-3 and J usage is TRBJ1-2; D not certain. The CDR3 totals 11 residues. CDR1 is ENHRY and CDR2 is SYGVKD in the germline V gene. Trimming cost V 4 bases and J 4 bases, with 4 bases left between them.

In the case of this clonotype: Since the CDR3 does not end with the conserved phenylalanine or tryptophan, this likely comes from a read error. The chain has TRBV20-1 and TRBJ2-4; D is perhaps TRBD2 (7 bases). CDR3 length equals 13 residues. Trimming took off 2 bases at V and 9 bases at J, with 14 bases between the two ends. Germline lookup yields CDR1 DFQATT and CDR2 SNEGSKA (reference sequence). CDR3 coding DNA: TGCAGTGCTAGATGGTCGGGGGGCGGCATTCAGTACAAC. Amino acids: CSARWSGGGIQYN.

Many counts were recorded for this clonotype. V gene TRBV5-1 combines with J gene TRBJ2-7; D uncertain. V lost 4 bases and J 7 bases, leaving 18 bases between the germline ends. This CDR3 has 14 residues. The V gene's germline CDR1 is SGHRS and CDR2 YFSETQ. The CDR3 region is CASSADDLIREQYF. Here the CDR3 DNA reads TGCGCCAGCAGCGCTGACGACCTAATTCGGGAGCAGTACTTC.

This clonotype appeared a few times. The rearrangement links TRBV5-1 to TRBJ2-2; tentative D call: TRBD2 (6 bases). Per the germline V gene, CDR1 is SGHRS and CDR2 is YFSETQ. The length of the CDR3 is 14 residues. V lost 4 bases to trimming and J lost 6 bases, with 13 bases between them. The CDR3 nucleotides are TGCGCCAGCAGCACCGGAGGGGTCGCCGGGGAGCTGTTTTTT. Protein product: CASSTGGVAGELFF.

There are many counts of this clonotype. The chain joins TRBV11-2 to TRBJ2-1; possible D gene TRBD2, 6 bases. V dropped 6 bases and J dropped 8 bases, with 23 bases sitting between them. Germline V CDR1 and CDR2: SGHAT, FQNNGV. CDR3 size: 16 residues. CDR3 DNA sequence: TGTGCCAGCAGGGAGCCGGGGGAGCCTAAAGGAGATGAGCAGTTCTTC. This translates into CASREPGEPKGDEQFF. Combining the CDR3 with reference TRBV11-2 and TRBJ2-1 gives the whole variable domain EAGVAQSPRYKIIEKRQSVAFWCNPISGHATLYWYQQILGQGPKLLIQFQNNGVVDDSQLPKDRFSAERLKGVDSTLKIQPAKLEDSAVYLCASREPGEPKGDEQFFGPGTRLTVL.

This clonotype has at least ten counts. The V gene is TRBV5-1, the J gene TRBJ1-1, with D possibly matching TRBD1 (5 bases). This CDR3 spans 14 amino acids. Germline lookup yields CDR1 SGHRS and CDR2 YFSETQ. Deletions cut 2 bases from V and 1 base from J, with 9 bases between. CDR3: CASSFSGTNTEAFF. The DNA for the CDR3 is TGCGCCAGCAGCTTCTCAGGGACGAACACTGAAGCTTTCTTT.

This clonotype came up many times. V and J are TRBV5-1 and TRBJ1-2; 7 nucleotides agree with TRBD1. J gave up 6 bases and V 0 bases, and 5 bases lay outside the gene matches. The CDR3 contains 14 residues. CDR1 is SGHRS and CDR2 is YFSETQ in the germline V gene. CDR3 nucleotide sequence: TGCGCCAGCAGCTTGGGGGACAGAAGTGATGGCTACACCTTC. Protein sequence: CASSLGDRSDGYTF.

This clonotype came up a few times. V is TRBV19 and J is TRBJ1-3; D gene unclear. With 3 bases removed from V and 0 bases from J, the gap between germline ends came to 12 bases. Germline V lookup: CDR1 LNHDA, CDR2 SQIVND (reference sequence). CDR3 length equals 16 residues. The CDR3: CASSMIGQNSGNTIYF. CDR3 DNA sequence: TGTGCCAGTAGTATGATCGGGCAAAACTCTGGAAACACCATATATTTT.

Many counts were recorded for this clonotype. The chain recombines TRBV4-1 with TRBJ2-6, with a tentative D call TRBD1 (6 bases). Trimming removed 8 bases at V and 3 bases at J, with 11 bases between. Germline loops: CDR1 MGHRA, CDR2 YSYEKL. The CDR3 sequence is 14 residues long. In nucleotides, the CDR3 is TGCGCCAGCGGGGGCGAAGGTGGGGCCAACGTCCTGACTTTC. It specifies CASGGEGGANVLTF.

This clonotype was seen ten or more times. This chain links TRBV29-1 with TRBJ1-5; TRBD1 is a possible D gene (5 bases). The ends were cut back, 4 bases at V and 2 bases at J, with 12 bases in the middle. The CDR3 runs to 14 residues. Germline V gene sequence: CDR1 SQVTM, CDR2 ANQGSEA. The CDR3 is CSVVMGTGNQPQHF. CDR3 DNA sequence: TGCAGCGTTGTGATGGGGACTGGCAATCAGCCCCAGCATTTT.

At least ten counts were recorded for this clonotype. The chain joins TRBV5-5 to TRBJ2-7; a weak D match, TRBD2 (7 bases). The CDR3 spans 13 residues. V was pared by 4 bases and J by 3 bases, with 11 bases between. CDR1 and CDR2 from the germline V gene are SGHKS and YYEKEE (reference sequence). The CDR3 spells CASSGGDNYEQYF. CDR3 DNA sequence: TGTGCCAGCAGCGGGGGGGACAACTACGAGCAGTACTTC.

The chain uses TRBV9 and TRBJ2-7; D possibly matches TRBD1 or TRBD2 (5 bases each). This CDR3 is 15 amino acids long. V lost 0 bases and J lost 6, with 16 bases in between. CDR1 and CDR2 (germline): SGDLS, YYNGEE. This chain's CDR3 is CASSVGPDGAGEQYF. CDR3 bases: TGTGCCAGCAGCGTAGGCCCGGATGGGGCGGGCGAGCAGTACTTC.